Sequencing of this T cell receptor (beta chain) was carried out in a study of CD8+CD57+ T cells in acquired aplastic anemia. Study-level information: Sorted CD4+ plus CD8+ cells gave DNA averaging about 3 ug. Healthy donor sequencing depth: around 10 million CD4+, approximately 12 million CD8+ reads.

The V and J ends lost 3 bases and 5 bases respectively, with 17 bases between them. Germline assignment: CDR1 LNHDA and CDR2 SQIVND (reference sequence). The CDR3 is 15 residues long. General observations from the study: Patients and controls were found to share more than 25 CD8+ CDR3 sequences. Patients and controls had CD8+ Simpson's diversity values that were not significantly distinct.

TCR beta VDJ and CDR3 profiles were obtained from a genomic DNA template. Each CDR3 protein gets one entry after TCRdb re-called the reads with MiXCR. The sample yields 400,000 to 500,000 distinct CDR3 sequences, about two thirds seen once. Worth noting for this clonotype: What it binds is not known.

Sequenced: sorted CD4+, CD8+, or CD8+CD57+ T cells (not recorded which) from PBMCs. This clonotype originated in a human donor in good health, serving as a control. The chain recombines TRBV19 with TRBJ2-7; D gene ambiguous. The CDR3 loop is CASSISHHPGNEQYF. CDR3 coding DNA: TGTGCCAGTAGTATCTCACATCACCCGGGCAACGAGCAGTACTTC.